This T cell receptor beta chain was profiled in a study of T cell responses to AZD1222 COVID-19 vaccine. Whole-study findings and limits: Spike-specific TCR breadth and depth both grew after two AZD1222 doses. Clonal diversity was possibly underestimated; the donors were predominantly white British and more often female. Just a handful of people given AZD1222 tested seropositive at baseline.

The CDR3 totals 14 residues. CDR1 and CDR2 from the germline V gene are MNHEY and SVGAGI. V was pared by 9 bases and J by 1 base, with 15 bases between. TCRdb's table, derived via immunoSEQ multiplex PCR, lists solely in-frame clones and lacks some. Found here are tens of thousands of clones, 90% of them singletons; the top ten hold around 3%. Regarding this clone: The target antigen is unknown.

The clonotype originates from an adult in good health. The material was peripheral blood, obtained on day 0 of AZD1222 vaccination. The chain carries TRBV6-5 and TRBJ1-2, with no clear D. CDR3 sequence (DNA): TGTGCCAGTAGCAGGACGGTGGTTAACTATGGCTACACCTTC. This sequence encodes CASSRTVVNYGYTF.